This TCR beta chain appears in the sequencing data of a study of T cell clonality in common variable immunodeficiency. Whole-study results and caveats: CVID patient heterogeneity limited repertoire-clinical complication correlations. Fewer TCRbeta clones were shared among CVID subjects than controls. What drives increased CVID clonality needs T cell subpopulation sequencing. Fewer deletions and N-nucleotide insertions were reportedly seen in common variable immunodeficiency TCR beta sequences.

V shed 6 bases, J shed 4 bases, and the junction held 4 bases outside the gene matches. This CDR3 has 13 amino acids. Germline loops: CDR1 LNHDA, CDR2 SQIVND (reference sequence). This clone was seen many times. No antigen is known for it. The CDR3 extends 3 residues past the end of the read, so its final part is completed from the germline J gene. Measured with immunoSEQ multiplex PCR; TCRdb has only the in-frame clones, and not every one. The sample shows 51,000 or so clones, none of them appearing just once. The chain carries TRBV19 and TRBJ2-7; 9 bases are a match to TRBD2. Sequencing was performed on peripheral blood mononuclear cells. The receptor's source is a person aged 18 to 75 in good health. This CDR3 reads CASRLAGSYEQYF. The sequenced part of the CDR3 DNA is TGTGCCAGTAGGCTAGCGGGATCTTACGAG.